This TCR beta chain was profiled in a study of T cell responses to AZD1222 COVID-19 vaccine. Study-level points and caveats: Baseline antibody screening turned up just a handful of seropositive AZD1222 recipients. Spike-specific TCR breadth and depth both grew after two AZD1222 doses. Nearly half of the spike-specific TCRs reportedly recognize variant regions that carry no mutations.

Trimming removed 1 base from V and 6 bases from J, with 10 bases in between. There are 14 residues in the CDR3. Germline values: CDR1 SGHTS, CDR2 YDEGEE. Concerning this clone itself: Its antigen is currently unknown.

Assay: immunoSEQ multiplex PCR; the TCRdb copy retains only in-frame clones and omits some. The table has under 200,000 clones, 87% seen once; the top ten hold around 1.1%. Second-dose intervals of approximately 4 or approximately 12 weeks were pooled. The V call is TRBV5-8, the J call TRBJ1-4; D is unresolved. The sequenced sample was peripheral blood, obtained 28 days after the second AZD1222 dose. The receptor was isolated from an adult who received the AZD1222 COVID-19 vaccine. DNA for the CDR3: TGTGCCAGCAGCTTGTTACAGCCTCATGAAAAACTGTTTTTT. Encoded protein: CASSLLQPHEKLFF. The variable domain in full, with the rest retrieved from reference TRBV5-8 and TRBJ1-4, is EAGVTQSPTHLIKTRGQQATLRCSPISGHTSVYWYQQALGLGLQFLLWYDEGEERNRGNFPPRFSGRQFPNYSSELNVNALELEDSALYLCASSLLQPHEKLFFGSGTQLSVL.